This T cell receptor (beta chain) was found in a study of T cells in Graves' hyperthyroidism and ophthalmopathy. Study context: The authors collected peripheral blood at initial diagnosis, before any treatment. The study's findings and limits: Among clonotypes expanded in thyroid above 0.001, most were also found in blood.

A note on this clonotype: Its antigen remains unidentified.

Amplified TCR beta CDR3 regions came from RNA transcripts. During a first-round RT-PCR of the TCR CDR3, the HTBI primer set was used. TCRdb called the multiplex PCR reads again in MiXCR, with one record for every CDR3 protein. The sample lists more than 250,000 distinct CDR3 sequences; approximately 16% were seen once. Exclusions: uncontrolled infection, other autoimmune disease, pregnancy, lactation. The authors obtained PBMCs from over 8.5 ml of fresh peripheral blood. V was pared by 3 bases and J by 0 bases, with 9 bases between. This CDR3 contains 14 residues. This clonotype was sampled from a woman aged 45-65 years with Graves' hyperthyroidism that later progressed to Graves' ophthalmopathy. Sequencing was performed on blood. The V and J genes are TRBV12-3 or TRBV12-4 and TRBJ2-7, with D perhaps TRBD1 or TRBD2 (5 bases each). In DNA form, the CDR3 reads TGTGCCAGCAGTTTCTTCGGGACCTCCTACGAGCAGTACTTC. Encoded protein: CASSFFGTSYEQYF.